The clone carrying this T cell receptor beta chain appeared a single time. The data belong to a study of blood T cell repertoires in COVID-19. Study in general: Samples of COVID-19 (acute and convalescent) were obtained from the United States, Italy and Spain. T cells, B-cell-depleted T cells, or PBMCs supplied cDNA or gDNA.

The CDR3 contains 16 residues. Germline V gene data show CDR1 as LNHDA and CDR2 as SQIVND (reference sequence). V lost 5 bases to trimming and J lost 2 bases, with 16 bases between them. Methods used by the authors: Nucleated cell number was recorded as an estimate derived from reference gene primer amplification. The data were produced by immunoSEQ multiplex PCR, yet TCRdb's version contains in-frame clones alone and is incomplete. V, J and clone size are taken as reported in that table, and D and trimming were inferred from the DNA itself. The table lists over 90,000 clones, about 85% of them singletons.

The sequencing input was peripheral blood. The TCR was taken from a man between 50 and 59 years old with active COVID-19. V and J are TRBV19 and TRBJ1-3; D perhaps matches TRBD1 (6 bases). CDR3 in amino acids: CASSYWTGTTGNTIYF. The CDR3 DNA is TGTGCCAGTAGTTACTGGACTGGGACAACTGGAAACACCATATATTTT.